This T cell receptor (beta chain) was sequenced for a study of cytomegalovirus exposure and HLA in healthy donors. Primers included in the PCR were 60 Vbeta and 13 Jbeta primers. Clones were sequenced by immunoSEQ multiplex PCR, and TCRdb holds only the in-frame ones, with some missing. The table shows 70,000 to 95,000 clones, with 70% to 85% occurring only once. Trimming shortened V by 4 bases and J by 6 bases, and 11 bases separated the two germline ends. The CDR3 is 13 residues long. Germline values: CDR1 MNHEY, CDR2 SVGAGI. Donors showed nominal health when sampled, although they likely had unrecorded immune exposures. Recording of this donor's CMV serostatus was not done.

This receptor was identified in a human donor in good health. This rearrangement joins TRBV6-5 to TRBJ2-3, with a tentative D call TRBD2 (6 bases). Sequencing was performed on PBMCs. The CDR3, as DNA: TGTGCCAGCAGTTCAACTAGCCCCGATACGCAGTATTTT. It encodes CASSSTSPDTQYF.